This T cell receptor (beta chain) was profiled in a study of blood T cells in healthy people across ages. The CDR3 spans 12 residues. Germline loops: CDR1 MDHEN, CDR2 SYDVKM. This clonotype was seen a few times. Alongside a J-beta primer mix, a sample-barcoded 5' primer served in a second PCR lasting about 7 to 11 cycles. MiXCR, run by TCRdb on the 5' RACE reads, gives a single entry per CDR3 protein. The table records roughly 700,000 distinct CDR3 sequences, around 25% of them present only once. The sample also formed part of further work on T cells of mothers and their children. This second study says: Samples were provided by three healthy Caucasian mothers and their six children. Per child, about 3 million TCR beta CDR3 reads were obtained, against over 9 million per mother.

The TCR was taken from a boy between 10 and 17 years old in good health. The J gene is TRBJ2-7, the V gene TRBV28, with unresolved D. Source material: blood. CDR3 in amino acids: CATSSFPYEQYF. The DNA for the CDR3 is TGTGCTACCAGCAGTTTTCCCTACGAGCAGTACTTC.